The clone carrying this T cell receptor (beta chain) has more than one count but fewer than ten. Libraries were prepared by immunoSEQ multiplex PCR; TCRdb keeps only in-frame clonotypes and omits some of them. Of roughly 120,000 clones in the sample, around four fifths were seen once. The source of the sample is a study of blood T cell repertoires in COVID-19. Study background: Spain, Italy and the United States supplied samples that represented acute and convalescent COVID-19. Sources were T cells, B-cell-depleted T cells, or PBMCs; the material itself was cDNA or gDNA.

The receptor comes from a woman in her thirties or forties with acute or convalescent COVID-19. The sequenced sample was peripheral blood.

CDR3 DNA sequence: TGTGCCAGCAGCTTGACAGGGAACACTGAAGCTTTCTTT. It is translated as CASSLTGNTEAFF. V gene TRBV5-5 combines with J gene TRBJ1-1; D possibly corresponds to TRBD1 (5 bases). Trimming left V 1 base short and J 1 base short, with 5 bases between. Per germline, CDR1 SGHKS and CDR2 YYEKEE (reference sequence). CDR3 length: 13 amino acids.